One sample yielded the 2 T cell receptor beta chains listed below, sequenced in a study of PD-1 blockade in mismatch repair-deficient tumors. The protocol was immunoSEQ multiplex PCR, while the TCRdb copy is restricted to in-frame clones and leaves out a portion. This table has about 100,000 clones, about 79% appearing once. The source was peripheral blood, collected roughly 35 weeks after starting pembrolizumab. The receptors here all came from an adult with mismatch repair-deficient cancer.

DNA for the CDR3: TGCGCCAGCAGCCAAGTGTTTCTAGCGGCGGTAGGGGTTTACGAGCAGTACTTC. This translates into CASSQVFLAAVGVYEQYF. The V gene is TRBV4-1, the J gene TRBJ2-7; 7 bases line up with TRBD2. Trimming at V came to 1 base and at J to 4 bases, leaving 16 bases not matched to a gene. Per the germline V gene, CDR1 is MGHRA and CDR2 is YSYEKL. This CDR3 is built from 18 residues.

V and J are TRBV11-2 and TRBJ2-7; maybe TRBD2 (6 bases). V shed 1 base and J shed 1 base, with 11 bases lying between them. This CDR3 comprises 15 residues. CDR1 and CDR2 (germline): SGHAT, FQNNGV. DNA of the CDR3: TGTGCCAGCAGCTTAGCCGCGGGGAGGTCCTACGAGCAGTACTTC. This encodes CASSLAAGRSYEQYF.